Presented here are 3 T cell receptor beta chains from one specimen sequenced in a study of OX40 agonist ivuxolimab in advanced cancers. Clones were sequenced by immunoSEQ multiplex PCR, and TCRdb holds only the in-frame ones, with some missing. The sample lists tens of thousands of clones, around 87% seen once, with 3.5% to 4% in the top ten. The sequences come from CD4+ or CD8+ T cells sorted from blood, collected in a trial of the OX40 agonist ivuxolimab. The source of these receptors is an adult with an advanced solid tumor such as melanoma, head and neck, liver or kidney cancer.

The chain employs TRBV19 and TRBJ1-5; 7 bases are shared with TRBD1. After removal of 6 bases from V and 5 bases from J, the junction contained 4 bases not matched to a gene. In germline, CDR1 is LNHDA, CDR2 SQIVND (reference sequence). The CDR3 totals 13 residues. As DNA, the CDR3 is TGTGCCAGTAGAGCCCAGGGGGATCAGCCCCAGCATTTT. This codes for CASRAQGDQPQHF.

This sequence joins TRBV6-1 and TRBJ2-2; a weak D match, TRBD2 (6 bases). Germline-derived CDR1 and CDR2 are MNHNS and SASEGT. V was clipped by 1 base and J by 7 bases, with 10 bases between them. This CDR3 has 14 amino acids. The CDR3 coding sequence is TGTGCCAGCAGTGAAGAGATGGGGGGCGGGGAGCTGTTTTTT. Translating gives CASSEEMGGGELFF.

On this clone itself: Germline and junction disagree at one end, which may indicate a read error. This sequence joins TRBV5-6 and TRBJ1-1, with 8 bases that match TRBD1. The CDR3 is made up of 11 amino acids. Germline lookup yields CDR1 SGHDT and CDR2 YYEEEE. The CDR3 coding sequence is TGTGCCAGCAGTACAGACAGGGGAAGGATCTTT. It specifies CASSTDRGRIF.